These 23 T cell receptor beta chains came from one sample sequenced in a study of T cells in Graves' hyperthyroidism and ophthalmopathy. TCR beta CDR3 region amplification was performed from RNA transcripts. During a first-round RT-PCR of the TCR CDR3, the HTBI primer set was used. TCRdb re-called the multiplex PCR reads through MiXCR, storing one row per CDR3 protein. The table lists some 250,000 distinct CDR3 sequences, 13% to 15% of them singletons. What was sequenced was blood. Every receptor here comes from a woman between 45 and 65 years old with Graves' hyperthyroidism that later progressed to Graves' ophthalmopathy.

In its sample, this clonotype was seen many times. This chain connects TRBV28 to TRBJ1-1; D possibly corresponds to TRBD1 (6 bases). CDR3 size: 15 residues. The V end was cut by 10 bases, the J end by 5 bases, with 23 bases between. Germline values: CDR1 MDHEN, CDR2 SYDVKM. CDR3 loop: CAIDPGGISMTEAFF. In nucleotides, the CDR3 is TGTGCCATCGACCCGGGGGGCATCTCGATGACTGAAGCTTTCTTT. The full variable domain, completed using reference TRBV28 and TRBJ1-1, is DVKVTQSSRYLVKRTGEKVFLECVQDMDHENMFWYRQDPGLGLRLIYFSYDVKMKEKGDIPEGYSVSREKKERFSLILESASTNQTSMYLCAIDPGGISMTEAFFGQGTRLTVV.

This clonotype was found a few times. The V and J genes are TRBV20-1 and TRBJ2-1, with TRBD2 identical over 10 bases. CDR3 length: 15 amino acids. Germline V gives CDR1 DFQATT, CDR2 SNEGSKA (reference sequence). V gave up 2 bases and J gave up 6 bases; unmatched junction bases: 7. The CDR3 spells CSARHLAGGPNEQFF. The CDR3, as DNA: TGCAGTGCTAGACACTTAGCGGGAGGCCCCAATGAGCAGTTCTTC.

In this sample, this clonotype turned up many times. The genes are TRBV15 and TRBJ2-3; D is uncertain. The CDR3 runs to 15 residues. The ends were cut back, 5 bases at V and 2 bases at J, with 14 bases in the middle. Germline V gives CDR1 LNHNV, CDR2 YYDKDF (reference sequence). CDR3 sequence reads: CATSEDSGLTDTQYF. The CDR3 DNA is TGTGCCACCAGCGAAGACTCGGGTCTCACAGATACGCAGTATTTT.

Concerning this clonotype: A read error may produce the germline difference seen at one junction end. The gene calls are TRBV7-9 and TRBJ2-7; D is uncertain. Germline assignment: CDR1 SEHNR and CDR2 FQNEAQ (reference sequence). This CDR3 region has 19 residues. This CDR3 is CVSSLELFSFEDGSYEQHF. The CDR3 DNA is TGTGTCAGCAGCTTAGAGTTGTTCAGCTTTGAGGACGGCTCCTACGAGCAGCACTTC.

This clonotype was observed many times. V and J are TRBV28 and TRBJ1-6; D unresolved. CDR3 length equals 15 residues. Per the germline V gene, CDR1 is MDHEN and CDR2 is SYDVKM. V dropped 1 base and J dropped 10 bases, with 14 bases sitting between them. The CDR3: CASSLFGLLGSPLHF. The CDR3 DNA follows: TGTGCCAGCAGTTTATTCGGACTCCTGGGGTCACCCCTCCACTTT.

This clonotype was counted at least ten times. The chain employs TRBV28 and TRBJ2-7, with unresolved D. Germline V gene data show CDR1 as MDHEN and CDR2 as SYDVKM. The CDR3 sequence is 12 residues long. The V and J ends lost 3 bases and 5 bases respectively, with 8 bases between them. Written as DNA, the CDR3 is TGTGCCAGCAGTTTTATCTCAGACGAGCAGTACTTC. Its translation: CASSFISDEQYF.

This clonotype occurred many times. V usage is TRBV5-1 and J usage is TRBJ2-7, with TRBD2 as a possible D gene (6 bases). Germline loops: CDR1 SGHRS, CDR2 YFSETQ. The CDR3 totals 13 residues. V shed 5 bases and J shed 0 bases, with 9 bases lying between them. DNA for the CDR3: TGCGCCAGCAGTTGGGACTTCTCCTACGAGCAGTACTTC. The encoded protein is CASSWDFSYEQYF.

Ten or more counts support this clonotype. The chain has TRBV5-1 and TRBJ1-1, with 8 bases identical to TRBD1. CDR3 size: 17 residues. Germline V gives CDR1 SGHRS, CDR2 YFSETQ. The V and J ends lost 1 base and 0 bases, in that order; junction bases with no gene match: 8. This chain's CDR3 is CASSLRDRGWMNTEAFF. The CDR3 coding sequence is TGCGCCAGCAGCTTGCGAGACAGGGGCTGGATGAACACTGAAGCTTTCTTT.

This clonotype was counted a few times. CDR3 bases: TGTGCCAGCAGCCTTCCTGAAGGGTACTCACCCCTCCACTTT. Amino acids: CASSLPEGYSPLHF. V is TRBV6-1 and J is TRBJ1-6; no definite D call. This CDR3 spans 14 amino acids. Germline lookup yields CDR1 MNHNS and CDR2 SASEGT. Trimming cost V 6 bases and J 10 bases, with 16 bases left between them.

This clonotype was counted ten times or more. The chain is built from TRBV12-3 or TRBV12-4 and TRBJ2-7; D unclear. The CDR3 loop spans 13 amino acids. V shed 3 bases and J shed 4 bases, with 10 bases lying between them. DNA of the CDR3: TGTGCCAGCAGTTTCAGTAACAGATACGAGCAGTACTTC. Translating gives CASSFSNRYEQYF.

This clonotype was seen ten or more times. Compared with germline, one end of the junction differs, possibly owing to a read error. The V call is TRBV2, the J call TRBJ2-4, with 7 bases identical to TRBD2. This CDR3 spans 13 amino acids. CDR1 SNHLY and CDR2 FYNNEI come from the germline V gene. CDR3 sequence: CASREGLVNVQYF. The CDR3 DNA follows: TGTGCCAGCAGAGAAGGACTAGTTAATGTTCAGTACTTC.

There are many counts of this clonotype. The V gene is TRBV28, the J gene TRBJ1-2; no firm D call. Germline V gene lookup returns CDR1 MDHEN and CDR2 SYDVKM. The V and J ends lost 3 bases and 6 bases respectively, with 2 bases between them. The CDR3 length is 10 residues. The CDR3 nucleotides are TGTGCCAGCAGTTTTAATGGCTACACCTTC. Translated: CASSFNGYTF.

This clonotype has only a few counts. V is TRBV7-3 and J is TRBJ2-6, with D possibly TRBD1 on 6 matching bases. The CDR3 has 16 residues. V gave up 5 bases and J gave up 0 bases, with 11 bases separating them. Germline V gene sequence: CDR1 SGHTA, CDR2 FQGTGA. This CDR3 is CASSQEGGSGANVLTF. CDR3 DNA sequence: TGTGCCAGCAGCCAGGAAGGGGGCTCTGGGGCCAACGTCCTGACTTTC.

This clonotype occurred many times. V and J are TRBV28 and TRBJ2-1, with D unclear. V lost 2 bases and J lost 5, with 4 bases in between. The V gene's germline CDR1 is MDHEN and CDR2 SYDVKM. This CDR3 contains 12 residues. Here the CDR3 DNA reads TGTGCCAGCAGTTTACTTCACAATGAGCAGTTCTTC. Its translation: CASSLLHNEQFF.

Regarding this clonotype: It may be a read error: a sequence one base away is much more abundant. This chain uses TRBV6-2 or TRBV6-3 with TRBJ2-2, with 8 positions matching TRBD1. The CDR3 loop spans 14 amino acids. The V gene's germline CDR1 is MNHEY and CDR2 SVGEGT. CDR3 in amino acids: CASSRQGPTGEPFF. The CDR3 bases are TGTGCCAGCAGTCGACAGGGGCCGACCGGGGAGCCGTTTTTT.

This clonotype was picked up many times. This chain uses TRBV6-1 with TRBJ1-1, with a tentative D call TRBD1 (6 bases). Per germline, CDR1 MNHNS and CDR2 SASEGT. V was trimmed by 4 bases and J by 0 bases, leaving 9 bases between them. This CDR3 is 14 amino acids long. The DNA for the CDR3 is TGTGCCAGCAGTGCCGACAGGCTGAACACTGAAGCTTTCTTT. Its protein product is CASSADRLNTEAFF.

The sample holds many counts of this clonotype. The J gene is TRBJ2-5, the V gene TRBV6-2 or TRBV6-3; D remains ambiguous. V lost 2 bases to trimming and J lost 7 bases, with 8 bases between them. Per the germline V gene, CDR1 is MNHEY and CDR2 is SVGEGT. There are 12 residues in the CDR3. The CDR3: CASSYGEATQYF. The CDR3 DNA follows: TGTGCCAGCAGTTACGGAGAGGCGACCCAGTACTTC.

In the case of this clonotype: A junction boundary mismatches the germline segment, possibly from a read error. The genes are TRBV7-7 and TRBJ2-5; 8 positions match TRBD2. The CDR3 has 14 amino acids. The V gene's germline CDR1 is SSHAT and CDR2 FNYEAQ (reference sequence). This CDR3 reads CASSLGLGGETPYF. The CDR3, as DNA: TGTGCTAGCAGCTTGGGACTAGGGGGAGAGACCCCGTACTTC. Drawing the rest from reference TRBV7-7 and TRBJ2-5, the complete variable domain is GAGVSQSPRYKVTKRGQDVTLRCDPISSHATLYWYQQALGQGPEFLTYFNYEAQPDKSGLPSDRFSAERPEGSISTLTIQRTEQRDSAMYRCASSLGLGGETPYFGPGTRLLVL.

In this sample, this clonotype turned up many times. V is TRBV2 and J is TRBJ2-5, with 7 bases fitting TRBD2. The CDR3 length is 13 residues. With V trimmed by 4 bases and J by 7 bases, 6 bases remained unmatched. The germline CDR1 and CDR2 sequences are SNHLY and FYNNEI. The DNA of the CDR3 is TGTGCCAGCAGTGGACCTGGGGAGGGGACCCAGTACTTC. Translated, it gives CASSGPGEGTQYF.

This clonotype was seen a few times. The chain recombines TRBV20-1 with TRBJ1-6, with D possibly matching TRBD1 (5 bases). CDR3 size: 14 residues. Trimming removed 5 bases from V and 10 bases from J, with 18 bases in between. Germline V lookup: CDR1 DFQATT, CDR2 SNEGSKA (reference sequence). The CDR3 nucleotides are TGCAGTGCTCCACCAACAGGACCGGGATCACCCCTCCACTTT. This sequence encodes CSAPPTGPGSPLHF.

This clonotype was detected only a few times. This chain connects TRBV7-9 to TRBJ1-4; unclear D gene. CDR3 size: 14 residues. Per the germline V gene, CDR1 is SEHNR and CDR2 is FQNEAQ (reference sequence). The V end lost 2 bases, the J end lost 10 bases, and 14 bases lay between the germline ends. The CDR3, as DNA: TGTGCCAGCAGCTTATCCAGGTCTAGCGTAAAACTGTTTTTT. It is translated as CASSLSRSSVKLFF.

This clonotype was picked up many times. This chain joins TRBV9 and TRBJ1-1; perhaps TRBD1 as D (5 bases). Germline values: CDR1 SGDLS, CDR2 YYNGEE. The CDR3 loop spans 16 amino acids. V was trimmed by 3 bases and J by 4 bases, leaving 19 bases between them. CDR3 sequence reads: CASSEGSIPGGTEAFF. CDR3 in DNA: TGTGCCAGCAGCGAAGGGTCAATCCCTGGGGGCACTGAAGCTTTCTTT.

There are many counts of this clonotype. This chain links TRBV20-1 with TRBJ1-2; TRBD1 is a possible D gene (5 bases). This CDR3 spans 13 amino acids. Trimming left V 3 bases short and J 3 bases short, with 11 bases between. Germline CDR1 and CDR2: DFQATT and SNEGSKA (reference sequence). CDR3 in amino acids: CSARATEDYGYTF. CDR3 DNA sequence: TGCAGTGCTAGGGCGACAGAAGACTATGGCTACACCTTC.